This paragraph covers one T cell receptor (beta chain) sequence. This sample was taken from a study of shared clonotypes between healthy human individuals. Study-level background: A few men and a couple of women, aged 18 to 49, were donors.

Amplification in unsorted PBMC replicate PCRs started from around 0.3 ug DNA, which equals 30,000 to 35,000 T cell genomes. Profiling relied on immunoSEQ multiplex PCR, and the TCRdb table lists in-frame clones only, not all of them. This table has about half a million clones, approximately 82% appearing once. With unsorted samples, genomic DNA was obtained from about 90 million PBMCs. CDR3 length: 17 residues. The V gene's germline CDR1 is LGHNA and CDR2 YNFKEQ. After removal of 5 bases from V and 6 bases from J, the junction contained 15 bases not matched to a gene. What was sequenced was PBMCs. The clonotype was recovered from a woman aged 40 to 50 in good health. Some clones in this sample may be carry-over from other donors' samples. The chain links TRBV4-2 to TRBJ1-2; 10 nucleotides match TRBD1. CDR3 in amino acids: CASSDSGTGVNSDGYTF. In DNA form, the CDR3 reads TGTGCCAGCAGCGATTCGGGGACAGGGGTCAATAGTGATGGCTACACCTTC.